Listed here are 13 T cell receptor beta chains from one sample, sequenced in a study of OX40 agonist ivuxolimab in advanced cancers. This table comes from immunoSEQ multiplex PCR, and its TCRdb copy is limited to in-frame clones, with some not included. The table has fewer than 95,000 clones, around 85% seen once. Sequencing was performed on CD4+ or CD8+ T cells sorted from blood, taken in a trial of the OX40 agonist ivuxolimab. These receptor sequences come from an adult with an advanced solid tumor such as melanoma, head and neck, liver or kidney cancer.

The chain links TRBV19 to TRBJ2-1; 10 bases agree with TRBD1. V lost 5 bases and J lost 9; bases outside the gene matches: 13. The CDR3 is 16 residues long. CDR1 is LNHDA, CDR2 SQIVND, per germline (reference sequence). This CDR3 is CASSDRGRRTGGEQFF. The CDR3, as DNA: TGTGCCAGTAGTGACAGGGGGCGGCGAACAGGGGGTGAGCAGTTCTTC.

This rearrangement joins TRBV7-3 to TRBJ1-6, with 9 nucleotides matching TRBD1. Germline V gene sequence: CDR1 SGHTA, CDR2 FQGTGA. With 4 bases clipped from V and 9 bases from J, the junction kept 4 bases outside the gene matches. CDR3 length equals 14 residues. The CDR3 reads CASSSGQGTSPLHF. The CDR3 region has the DNA TGTGCCAGCAGCTCGGGACAGGGTACTTCACCCCTCCACTTT.

The CDR3, as DNA: TGTGCCAGCAGTCTGGAGTACGAGCAGTACTTC. Its translation is CASSLEYEQYF. The chain recombines TRBV6-5 with TRBJ2-7, with D unresolved. This CDR3 comprises 11 residues. CDR1 MNHEY and CDR2 SVGAGI come from the germline V gene. V was pared by 5 bases and J by 4 bases, with 6 bases between.

This clone appeared a few times. The chain links TRBV18 to TRBJ2-3; D is possibly TRBD1 (5 bases). V was trimmed by 0 bases and J by 5 bases, leaving 6 bases between them. From germline, CDR1 is KGHSH and CDR2 LQKENI. The CDR3 loop spans 13 amino acids. The CDR3 nucleotides read TGTGCCAGCTCACCACCAGGGGAAGATACGCAGTATTTT. It translates to CASSPPGEDTQYF.

Sample share makes this clone medium-sized (0.01 to 0.1%). CDR3 sequence: CASSRDNYNSPLHF. CDR3 sequence (DNA): TGTGCCAGCAGCAGGGACAATTATAATTCACCCCTCCACTTT. The rearrangement links TRBV6-5 to TRBJ1-6; weak D call: TRBD1 (6 bases). The germline V and J ends were trimmed by 6 bases and 4 bases, with 10 bases remaining between them. This CDR3 region has 14 residues. Germline values: CDR1 MNHEY, CDR2 SVGAGI.

This clone was counted only a few times. The V gene is TRBV5-4, the J gene TRBJ1-1; D gene unclear. The germline CDR1 and CDR2 sequences are SGHNT and YYREEE (reference sequence). This CDR3 has 17 amino acids. Trimming shortened V by 0 bases and J by 0 bases, and 15 bases separated the two germline ends. The CDR3 DNA sequence: TGTGCCAGCAGCTTGGGTAGGGCAGAAATCATGAACACTGAAGCTTTCTTT. Its protein is CASSLGRAEIMNTEAFF.

The gene calls are TRBV7-3 and TRBJ1-1; D not resolved. V lost 4 bases, J lost 0 bases, and 6 bases lay in between. The CDR3 extends over 13 amino acids. Germline V gives CDR1 SGHTA, CDR2 FQGTGA. The CDR3 here is CASSSAMNTEAFF. In DNA, the CDR3 is TGTGCCAGCAGCTCTGCCATGAACACTGAAGCTTTCTTT.

The chain uses TRBV9 and TRBJ1-3; D perhaps matches TRBD1 (6 bases). Germline V gene data show CDR1 as SGDLS and CDR2 as YYNGEE. This CDR3 contains 16 residues. V was clipped by 3 bases and J by 0 bases, with 13 bases between them. The CDR3 reads CASSAPGHSSGNTIYF. The CDR3 region has the DNA TGTGCCAGCAGCGCCCCGGGACATAGCTCTGGAAACACCATATATTTT. The variable domain in full, completed from reference TRBV9 and TRBJ1-3, reads DSGVTQTPKHLITATGQRVTLRCSPRSGDLSVYWYQQSLDQGLQFLIQYYNGEERAKGNILERFSAQQFPDLHSELNLSSLELGDSALYFCASSAPGHSSGNTIYFGEGSWLTVV.

The V and J genes are TRBV9 and TRBJ2-3; 15 nucleotides match TRBD2. Germline V gene lookup returns CDR1 SGDLS and CDR2 YYNGEE. Trimming at V came to 4 bases and at J to 4 bases, leaving 7 bases not matched to a gene. The CDR3 extends over 17 amino acids. CDR3: CASSPQGLAGGSDTQYF. CDR3 nucleotide sequence: TGTGCCAGCAGCCCTCAGGGACTAGCGGGGGGCTCAGATACGCAGTATTTT.

The CDR3 region has the DNA TGTGCCAGCAGCTTATCCGGGACCCGACGCGAGGAGCAGTTCTTC. This codes for CASSLSGTRREEQFF. The chain recombines TRBV7-9 with TRBJ2-1; D could derive from TRBD1 or TRBD2 (5 bases each). Looked up from germline, CDR1 is SEHNR and CDR2 is FQNEAQ (reference sequence). The CDR3 spans 15 residues. Trimming removed 2 bases at V and 10 bases at J, with 18 bases between. Full variable domain (rest looked up from reference TRBV7-9 and TRBJ2-1): DTGVSQNPRHKITKRGQNVTFRCDPISEHNRLYWYRQTLGQGPEFLTYFQNEAQLEKSRLLSDRFSAERPKGSFSTLEIQRTEQGDSAMYLCASSLSGTRREEQFFGPGTRLTVL.

This chain links TRBV2 with TRBJ1-5, with a possible D match to TRBD1 (5 bases). The germline V gene encodes CDR1 SNHLY and CDR2 FYNNEI. Trimming left V 4 bases short and J 3 bases short, with 16 bases between. This CDR3 contains 16 residues. CDR3 in amino acids: CASSVSTGMANQPQHF. The CDR3 DNA sequence: TGTGCCAGCAGTGTAAGCACAGGTATGGCCAATCAGCCCCAGCATTTT.

The V gene is TRBV2, the J gene TRBJ2-1, with 11 bases aligning to TRBD2. V shed 4 bases and J 4 bases; nucleotides not matched to a gene: 6. The CDR3 runs to 16 residues. Germline V gene sequence: CDR1 SNHLY, CDR2 FYNNEI. This CDR3 reads CASSASGGTSYNEQFF. Written as DNA, the CDR3 is TGTGCCAGCAGTGCTAGCGGGGGGACCTCATACAATGAGCAGTTCTTC.

The chain couples TRBV6-1 to TRBJ2-7; TRBD1 is a possible D gene (6 bases). The V end was cut by 7 bases, the J end by 6 bases, with 19 bases between. This CDR3 is built from 14 residues. The V gene's germline CDR1 is MNHNS and CDR2 SASEGT. The CDR3 loop is CASTRRTATGEQYF. The CDR3 nucleotides are TGTGCCAGCACCCGAAGGACAGCAACGGGCGAGCAGTACTTC.